This T cell receptor (beta chain) was identified in a study of vaccination and CD4 T cells after COVID-19 (dated by TCRdb to 2021 to 2024). Study-level background: Every convalescent patient had a positive nasal swab PCR test for SARS-CoV-2, with mild disease in 8 to 10 patients and severe disease in one. The convalescent cohort comprised six males and four females, including two Hispanic individuals, seven Caucasians, two Asians and one multiracial person. Participants got two doses of the Pfizer-BioNTech BNT162b2 vaccine (n=8) or two doses of the Moderna mRNA-1273 vaccine (n=2). Post-COVID blood samples from convalescent patients were collected a median of roughly 100 days after diagnosis, with a range of about 30 to 170 days. The time from the second vaccine dose to post-vaccine blood sampling had a median of around 72 days and ranged from about 12 to 250 days. The cultures were stimulated with overlapping spike peptide pools from SARS-CoV-2 and from the common cold coronaviruses HCoV-NL63, HCoV-OC43 and HCoV-229E. Control cultures used a CEFX viral epitope pool as positive control, an HIV-1 Nef peptide pool as negative control, or no peptide. The spike-specific CD4+ TCR repertoire was compared before and after mRNA vaccination in approximately 9 COVID-19 convalescent patients and a few infection-naive healthy vaccine recipients. Broader findings and caveats from the paper: In convalescent patients, a median about 90% of post-vaccine SARS-CoV-2-reactive clones were detected only after vaccination, and vaccine-specific priming was suggested by this finding. The median number of SARS-CoV-2-reactive clonotypes rose from about 23 after infection to about 40 after vaccination, but the change was not significant. Relatively few convalescent patients were included in the study, and early timepoints after natural infection were not analyzed. In convalescent patients, nearly all vaccine-specific clones (304 of 307) were found to be mono-reactive for SARS-CoV-2 spike rather than cross-reactive with common cold coronaviruses.

Library generation was performed with PCR. At the Johns Hopkins FTIC core, DNA from the cultured CD4+ T cells underwent TCR sequencing with the Oncomine TCR Beta short-read assay. Genomic DNA was extracted from the cultured CD4+ T cells with the QIAamp micro DNA kit. Oncomine TCR Beta libraries made from cultured CD4+ T cells were pooled using unique dual indexes and sequenced on an Illumina iSeq 100. On the authors' methods: Non-productive sequences were removed, and CDR3s not starting with C, not ending with F or W, or shorter than 7 amino acids were discarded. The MANAFEST web application identified antigen-specific clonotypes by comparing peptide-stimulated wells against reference wells and other culture wells. For a clone to be called positive, the clone needed an FDR below 0.05, an odds ratio above 5, and a productive frequency above 0.1% in at least two of three replicate wells. A clonotype counted as cross-reactive if it showed significant expansion both in the SARS-CoV-2 spike wells and in at least one common cold coronavirus spike condition. Similarity between CDR3 sequences was evaluated in R version 3.6.1 using Levenshtein distances (stringdist) and unrooted phylogenetic trees (ape). TCRdb trimmed public reads at Q25 via fastp, called clones via MiXCR and kept in-frame beta chains. Here each entry gathers all rows of one CDR3 protein and keeps the most common genes and DNA. The V and J calls, along with clone size, are taken from TCRdb and not from the paper's own processing. The sample table holds over 15,000 distinct CDR3 sequences, of which about 40% were seen once. The ten largest clones take up under 8% of the sample.

For CDR1 and CDR2, the germline V gene (reference sequence) lists MNHEY and SMNVEV. The CDR3 numbers 14 residues from cysteine through phenylalanine. The sequence is cut down to CDR3 DNA, 42 bases in frame from base 1. V drops 2 bases and J drops 2 bases, leaving 10 bases in between. As to this clonotype: The clone's antigen remains unknown. No base quality information exists; no much larger clone differs at one position.

The meaning of the sample's treatment or condition label: approximately 10-day PBMC culture with coronavirus spike peptide pools or control peptides (ViraFEST assay). The ViraFEST assay was used in the study, in which antigen-specific T cells were expanded with peptide pools and expanded clonotypes were subsequently identified by TCR sequencing. The convalescent patients' positive SARS-CoV-2 PCR tests were from March to December 2020, which was before the Alpha, Beta and Delta variants emerged in the United States. Over 1.5 million PBMCs per well were cultured in IMDM with 5% human AB serum and around 10 IU/ml IL-2, plus 10 ug/ml peptide pools. On days 3 and 7, half of the culture medium was replaced with fresh IL-2-containing medium. After less than 12 days of culture, CD4+ T cells were isolated by negative selection using the EasySep CD4+ T cell isolation kit. Ficoll-Paque Plus gradient centrifugation was used to isolate PBMCs from whole blood, and the isolated PBMCs were then either used fresh or cryopreserved at -140C. Triplicate wells were generally used for each culture condition.

The source is a human donor who had recovered from COVID-19. In this chain, TRBV27 is recombined with TRBJ2-7, and perhaps TRBD2 as D gene, on 6 matching bases. The source material was CD4+ T cells from blood, cultured in vitro, sampled after SARS-CoV-2 vaccination. CDR3 region: CASSLRRGPYEQYF. In nucleotides, the sequence is TGTGCCAGCAGTTTAAGGCGGGGCCCCTACGAGCAGTACTTC.